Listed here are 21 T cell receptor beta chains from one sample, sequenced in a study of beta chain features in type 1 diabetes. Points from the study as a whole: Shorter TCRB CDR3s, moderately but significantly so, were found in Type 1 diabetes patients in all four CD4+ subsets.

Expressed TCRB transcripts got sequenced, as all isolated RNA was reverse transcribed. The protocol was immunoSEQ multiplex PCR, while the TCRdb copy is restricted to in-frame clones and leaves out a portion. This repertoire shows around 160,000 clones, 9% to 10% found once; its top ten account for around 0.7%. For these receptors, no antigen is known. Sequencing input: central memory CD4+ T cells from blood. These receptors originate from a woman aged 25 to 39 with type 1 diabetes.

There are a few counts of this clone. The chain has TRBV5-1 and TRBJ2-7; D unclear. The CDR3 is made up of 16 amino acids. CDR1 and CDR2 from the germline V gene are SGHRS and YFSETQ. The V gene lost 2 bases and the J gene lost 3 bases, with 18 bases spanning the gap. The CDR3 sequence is CASSFVAAHLIYEQYF. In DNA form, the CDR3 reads TGCGCCAGCAGCTTTGTCGCAGCGCACCTCATCTACGAGCAGTACTTC.

The CDR3, as DNA: TGTGCCAGCAGCTTAACCCTAGCGGGAGTAACAGATACGCAGTATTTT. Translating gives CASSLTLAGVTDTQYF. The chain uses TRBV7-9 and TRBJ2-3; TRBD2 aligns across 10 bases. The CDR3 contains 16 residues. The germline V gene encodes CDR1 SEHNR and CDR2 FQNEAQ (reference sequence). V lost 2 bases to trimming and J lost 3 bases; unmatched junction nucleotides: 5.

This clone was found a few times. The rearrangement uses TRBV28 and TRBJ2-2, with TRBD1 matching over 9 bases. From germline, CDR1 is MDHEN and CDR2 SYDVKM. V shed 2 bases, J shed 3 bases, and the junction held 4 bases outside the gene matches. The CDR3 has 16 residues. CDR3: CASSLTGQGYTGELFF. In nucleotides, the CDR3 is TGTGCCAGCAGTTTAACGGGACAGGGATACACCGGGGAGCTGTTTTTT.

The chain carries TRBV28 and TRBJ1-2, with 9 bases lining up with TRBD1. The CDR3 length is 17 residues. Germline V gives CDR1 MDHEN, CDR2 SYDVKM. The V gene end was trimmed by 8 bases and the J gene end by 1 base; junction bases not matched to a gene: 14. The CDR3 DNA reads TGTGCCAGCGCCTCTTGGGGACAGGGACAGTTTAACTATGGCTACACCTTC. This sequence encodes CASASWGQGQFNYGYTF.

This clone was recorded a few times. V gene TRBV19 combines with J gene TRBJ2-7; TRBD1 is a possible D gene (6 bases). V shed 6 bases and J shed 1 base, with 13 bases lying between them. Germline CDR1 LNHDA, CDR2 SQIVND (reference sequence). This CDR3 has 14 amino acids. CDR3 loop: CASRISGESYEQYF. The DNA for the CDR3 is TGTGCCAGTAGGATATCAGGGGAATCCTACGAGCAGTACTTC.

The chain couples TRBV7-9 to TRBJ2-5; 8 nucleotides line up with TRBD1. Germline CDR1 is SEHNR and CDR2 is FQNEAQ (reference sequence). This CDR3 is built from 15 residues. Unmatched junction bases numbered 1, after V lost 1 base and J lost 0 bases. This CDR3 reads CASSLGQGYQETQYF. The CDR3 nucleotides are TGTGCCAGCAGCTTAGGACAGGGGTACCAAGAGACCCAGTACTTC. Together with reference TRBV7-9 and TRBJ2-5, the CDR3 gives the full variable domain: DTGVSQNPRHKITKRGQNVTFRCDPISEHNRLYWYRQTLGQGPEFLTYFQNEAQLEKSRLLSDRFSAERPKGSFSTLEIQRTEQGDSAMYLCASSLGQGYQETQYFGPGTRLLVL.

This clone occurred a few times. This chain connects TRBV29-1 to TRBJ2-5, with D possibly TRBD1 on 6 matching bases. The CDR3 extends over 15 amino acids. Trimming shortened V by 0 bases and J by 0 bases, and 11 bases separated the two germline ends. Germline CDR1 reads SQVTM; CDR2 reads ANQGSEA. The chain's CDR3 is CSVEDIPGDQETQYF. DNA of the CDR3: TGCAGCGTTGAAGACATTCCAGGGGACCAAGAGACCCAGTACTTC.

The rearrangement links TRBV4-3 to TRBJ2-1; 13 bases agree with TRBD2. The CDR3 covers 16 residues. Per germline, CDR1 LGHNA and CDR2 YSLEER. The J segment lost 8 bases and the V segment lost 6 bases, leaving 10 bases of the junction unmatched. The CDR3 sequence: CASRGVRTSGSHEQFF. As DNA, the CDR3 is TGCGCCAGCAGGGGGGTTAGGACTAGCGGGAGTCATGAGCAGTTCTTC.

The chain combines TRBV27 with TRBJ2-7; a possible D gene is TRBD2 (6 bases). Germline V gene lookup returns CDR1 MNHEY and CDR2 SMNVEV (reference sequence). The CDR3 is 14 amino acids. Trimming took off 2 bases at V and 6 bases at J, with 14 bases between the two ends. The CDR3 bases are TGTGCCAGCAGTTTAGTGCGGGATTTTGGCGAGCAGTACTTC. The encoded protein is CASSLVRDFGEQYF.

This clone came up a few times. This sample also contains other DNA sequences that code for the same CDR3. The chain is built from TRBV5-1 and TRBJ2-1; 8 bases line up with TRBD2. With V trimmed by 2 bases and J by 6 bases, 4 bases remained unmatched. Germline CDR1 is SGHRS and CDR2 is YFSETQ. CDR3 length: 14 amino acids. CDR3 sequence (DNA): TGCGCCAGCAGCTTAGGAACTAGCGGCAATGAGCAGTTCTTC. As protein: CASSLGTSGNEQFF.

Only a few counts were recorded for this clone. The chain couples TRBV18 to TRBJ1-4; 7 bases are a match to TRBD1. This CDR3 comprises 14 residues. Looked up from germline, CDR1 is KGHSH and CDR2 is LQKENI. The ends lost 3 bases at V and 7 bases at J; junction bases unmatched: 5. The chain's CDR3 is CASSPLGTAEKLFF. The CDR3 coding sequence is TGTGCCAGCTCACCGCTAGGGACAGCTGAAAAACTGTTTTTT. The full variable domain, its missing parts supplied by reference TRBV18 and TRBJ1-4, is NAGVMQNPRHLVRRRGQEARLRCSPMKGHSHVYWYRQLPEEGLKFMVYLQKENIIDESGMPKERFSAEFPKEGPSILRIQQVVRGDSAAYFCASSPLGTAEKLFFGSGTQLSVL.

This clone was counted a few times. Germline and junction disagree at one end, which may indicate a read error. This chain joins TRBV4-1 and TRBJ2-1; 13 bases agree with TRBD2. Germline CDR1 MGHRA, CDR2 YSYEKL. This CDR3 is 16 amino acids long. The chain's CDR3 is CASSQEGTSGINEQFF. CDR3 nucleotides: TGTGCCAGCAGCCAAGAAGGGACTAGCGGGATAAATGAGCAGTTCTTC.

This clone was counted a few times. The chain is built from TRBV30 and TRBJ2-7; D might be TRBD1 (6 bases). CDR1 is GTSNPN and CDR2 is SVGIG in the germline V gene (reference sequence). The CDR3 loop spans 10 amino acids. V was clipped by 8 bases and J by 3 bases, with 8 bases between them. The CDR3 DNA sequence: TGTGCCGCGACAGGCTACGAGCAGTACTTC. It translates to CAATGYEQYF. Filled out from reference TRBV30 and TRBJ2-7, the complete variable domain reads SQTIHQWPATLVQPVGSPLSLECTVEGTSNPNLYWYRQAAGRGLQLLFYSVGIGQISSEVPQNLSASRPQDRQFILSSKKLLLSDSGFYLCAATGYEQYFGPGTRLTVT.

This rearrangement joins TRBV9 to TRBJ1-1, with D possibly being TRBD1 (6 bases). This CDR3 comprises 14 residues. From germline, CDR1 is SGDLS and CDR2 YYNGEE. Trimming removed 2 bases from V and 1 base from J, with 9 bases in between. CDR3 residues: CASSVSQGNTEAFF. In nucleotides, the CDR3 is TGTGCCAGCAGCGTTTCACAGGGGAACACTGAAGCTTTCTTT.

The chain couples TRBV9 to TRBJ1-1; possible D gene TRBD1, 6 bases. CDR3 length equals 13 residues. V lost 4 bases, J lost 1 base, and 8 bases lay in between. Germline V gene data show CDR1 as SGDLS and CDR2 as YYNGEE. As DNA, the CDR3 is TGTGCCAGCAGCTTGACAGGGAACACTGAAGCTTTCTTT. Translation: CASSLTGNTEAFF.

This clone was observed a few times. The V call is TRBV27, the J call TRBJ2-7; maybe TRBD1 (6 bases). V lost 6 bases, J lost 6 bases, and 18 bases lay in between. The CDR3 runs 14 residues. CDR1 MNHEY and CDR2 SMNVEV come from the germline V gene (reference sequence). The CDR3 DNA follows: TGTGCCAGCAGCACCGACAGGTCGGATAGCGAGCAGTACTTC. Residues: CASSTDRSDSEQYF.

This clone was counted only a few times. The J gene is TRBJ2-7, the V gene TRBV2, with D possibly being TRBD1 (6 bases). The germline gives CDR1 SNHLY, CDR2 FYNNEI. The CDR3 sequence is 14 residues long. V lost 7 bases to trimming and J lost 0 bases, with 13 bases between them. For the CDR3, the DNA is TGTGCCAGCACCGCTTGGGACAACTCCTACGAGCAGTACTTC. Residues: CASTAWDNSYEQYF.

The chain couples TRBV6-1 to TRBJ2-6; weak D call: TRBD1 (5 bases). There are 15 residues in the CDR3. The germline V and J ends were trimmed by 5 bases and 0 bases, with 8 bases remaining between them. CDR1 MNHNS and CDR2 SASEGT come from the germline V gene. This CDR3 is CASSKDSSGANVLTF. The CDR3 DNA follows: TGTGCCAGCAGTAAAGACAGCTCTGGGGCCAACGTCCTGACTTTC.

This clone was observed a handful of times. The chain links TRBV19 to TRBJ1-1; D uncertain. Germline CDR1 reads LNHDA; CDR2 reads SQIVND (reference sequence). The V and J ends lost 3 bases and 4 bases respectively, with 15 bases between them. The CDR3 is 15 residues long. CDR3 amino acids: CASSMSSRASTEAFF. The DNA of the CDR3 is TGTGCCAGTAGTATGTCTAGCCGAGCCAGCACTGAAGCTTTCTTT. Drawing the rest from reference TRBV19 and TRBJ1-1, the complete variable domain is DGGITQSPKYLFRKEGQNVTLSCEQNLNHDAMYWYRQDPGQGLRLIYYSQIVNDFQKGDIAEGYSVSREKKESFPLTVTSAQKNPTAFYLCASSMSSRASTEAFFGQGTRLTVV.

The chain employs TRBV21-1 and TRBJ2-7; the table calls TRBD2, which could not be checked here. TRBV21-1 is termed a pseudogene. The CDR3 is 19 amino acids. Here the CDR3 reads CASSKGRGASRGHSYEQYF. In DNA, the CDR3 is TGTGCCAGCAGCAAAGGGAGGGGCGCGTCTCGCGGGCACTCCTACGAGCAGTACTTC.

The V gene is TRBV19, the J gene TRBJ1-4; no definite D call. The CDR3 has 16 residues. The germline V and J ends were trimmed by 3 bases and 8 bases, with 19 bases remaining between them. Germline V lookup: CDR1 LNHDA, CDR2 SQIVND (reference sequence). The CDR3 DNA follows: TGTGCCAGTAGTATTTTAAGAGGCGCGGGCTTGGAAAAACTGTTTTTT. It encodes CASSILRGAGLEKLFF.